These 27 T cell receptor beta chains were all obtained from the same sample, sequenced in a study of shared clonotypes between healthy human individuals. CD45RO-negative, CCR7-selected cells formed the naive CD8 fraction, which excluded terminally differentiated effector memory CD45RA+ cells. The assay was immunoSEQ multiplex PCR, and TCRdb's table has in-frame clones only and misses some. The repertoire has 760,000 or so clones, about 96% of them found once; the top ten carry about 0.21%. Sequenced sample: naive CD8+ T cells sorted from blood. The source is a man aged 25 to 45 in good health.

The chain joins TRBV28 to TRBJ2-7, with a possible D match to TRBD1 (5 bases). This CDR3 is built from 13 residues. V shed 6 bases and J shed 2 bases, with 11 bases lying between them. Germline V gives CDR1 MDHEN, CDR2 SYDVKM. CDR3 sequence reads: CASSPGHTYEQYF. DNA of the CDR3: TGTGCCAGCAGCCCTGGACACACCTACGAGCAGTACTTC.

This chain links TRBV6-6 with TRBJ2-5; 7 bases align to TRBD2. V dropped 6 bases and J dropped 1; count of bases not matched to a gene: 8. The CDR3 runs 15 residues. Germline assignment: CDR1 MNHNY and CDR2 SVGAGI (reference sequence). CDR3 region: CASRTTGGPQETQYF. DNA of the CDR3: TGTGCCAGCAGGACCACGGGAGGCCCCCAAGAGACCCAGTACTTC.

CDR3 DNA sequence: TGTGCCAGCAGTTTAGGGATAGCGGGTACCTACAATGAGCAGTTCTTC. It specifies CASSLGIAGTYNEQFF. The chain carries TRBV27 and TRBJ2-1, with 7 bases identical to TRBD2. V lost 2 bases and J lost 2; bases outside the gene matches: 6. Germline-derived CDR1 and CDR2 are MNHEY and SMNVEV (reference sequence). This CDR3 region has 16 residues.

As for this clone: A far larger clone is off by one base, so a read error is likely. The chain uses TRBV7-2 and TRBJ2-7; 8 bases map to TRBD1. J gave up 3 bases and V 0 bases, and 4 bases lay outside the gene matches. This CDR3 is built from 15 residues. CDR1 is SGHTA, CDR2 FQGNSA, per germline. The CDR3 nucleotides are TGTGCCAGCAGCTTAGCCGGACAGGGTTACTACGAGCAGTACTTC. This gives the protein CASSLAGQGYYEQYF.

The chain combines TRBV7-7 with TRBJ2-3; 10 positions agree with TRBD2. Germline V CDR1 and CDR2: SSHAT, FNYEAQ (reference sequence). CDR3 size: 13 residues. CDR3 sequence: CASGGTHGDTQYF. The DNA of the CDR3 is TGTGCTAGCGGGGGGACTCACGGCGATACGCAGTATTTT.

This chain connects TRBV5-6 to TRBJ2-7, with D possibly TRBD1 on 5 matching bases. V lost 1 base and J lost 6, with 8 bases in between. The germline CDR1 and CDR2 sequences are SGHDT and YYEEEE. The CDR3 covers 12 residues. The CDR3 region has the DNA TGTGCCAGCAGCTTGCCCGACAGCGAGCAGTACTTC. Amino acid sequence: CASSLPDSEQYF.

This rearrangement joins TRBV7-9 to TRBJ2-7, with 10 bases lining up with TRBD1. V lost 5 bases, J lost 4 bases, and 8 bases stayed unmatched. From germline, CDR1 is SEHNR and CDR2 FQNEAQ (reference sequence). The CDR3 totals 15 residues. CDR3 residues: CASSQGTGDLYEQYF. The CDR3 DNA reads TGTGCCAGCAGCCAAGGGACAGGGGATTTATACGAGCAGTACTTC.

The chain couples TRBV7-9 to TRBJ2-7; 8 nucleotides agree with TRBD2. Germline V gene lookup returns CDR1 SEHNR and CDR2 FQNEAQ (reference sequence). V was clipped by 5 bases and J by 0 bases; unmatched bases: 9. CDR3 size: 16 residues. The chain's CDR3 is CASSSLLAASSYEQYF. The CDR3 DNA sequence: TGTGCCAGCAGCAGCCTACTAGCGGCTAGCTCCTACGAGCAGTACTTC.

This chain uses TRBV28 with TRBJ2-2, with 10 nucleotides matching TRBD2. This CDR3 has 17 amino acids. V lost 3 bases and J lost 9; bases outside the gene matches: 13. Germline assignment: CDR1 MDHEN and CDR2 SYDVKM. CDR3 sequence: CASSFLSPSGSEWELFF. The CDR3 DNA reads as TGTGCCAGCAGTTTTCTCTCGCCTAGCGGGAGCGAATGGGAGCTGTTTTTT.

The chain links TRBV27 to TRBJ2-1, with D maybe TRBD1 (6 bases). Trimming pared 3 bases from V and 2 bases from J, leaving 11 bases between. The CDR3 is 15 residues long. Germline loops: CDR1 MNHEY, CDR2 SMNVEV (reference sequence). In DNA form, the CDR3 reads TGTGCCAGCAGTTTCAGGGGTCCCCCCTACAATGAGCAGTTCTTC. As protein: CASSFRGPPYNEQFF.

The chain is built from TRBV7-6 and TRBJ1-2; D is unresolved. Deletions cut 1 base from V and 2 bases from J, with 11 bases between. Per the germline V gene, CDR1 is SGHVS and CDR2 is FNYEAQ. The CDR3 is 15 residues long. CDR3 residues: CASSLDFDTNYGYTF. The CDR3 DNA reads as TGTGCCAGCAGCTTAGATTTTGATACCAACTATGGCTACACCTTC.

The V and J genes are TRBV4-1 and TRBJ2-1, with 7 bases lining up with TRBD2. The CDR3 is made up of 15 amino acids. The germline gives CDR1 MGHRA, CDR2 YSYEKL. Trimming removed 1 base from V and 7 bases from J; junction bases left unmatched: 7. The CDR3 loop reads CASSQGWEGLNEQFF. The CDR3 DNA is TGCGCCAGCAGCCAAGGGTGGGAGGGCCTTAATGAGCAGTTCTTC.

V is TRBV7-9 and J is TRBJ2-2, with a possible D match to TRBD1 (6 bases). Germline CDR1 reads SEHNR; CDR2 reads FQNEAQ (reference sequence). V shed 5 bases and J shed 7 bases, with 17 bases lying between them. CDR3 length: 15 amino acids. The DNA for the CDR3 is TGTGCCAGCAGCCCGACCACAGGGACGGGCGGGGAGCTGTTTTTT. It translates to CASSPTTGTGGELFF.

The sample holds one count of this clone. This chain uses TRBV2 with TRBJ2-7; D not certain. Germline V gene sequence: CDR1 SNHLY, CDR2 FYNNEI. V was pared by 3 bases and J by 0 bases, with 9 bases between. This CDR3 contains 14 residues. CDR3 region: CASSDSLASYEQYF. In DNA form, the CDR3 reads TGTGCCAGCAGTGACAGCCTCGCCTCCTACGAGCAGTACTTC.

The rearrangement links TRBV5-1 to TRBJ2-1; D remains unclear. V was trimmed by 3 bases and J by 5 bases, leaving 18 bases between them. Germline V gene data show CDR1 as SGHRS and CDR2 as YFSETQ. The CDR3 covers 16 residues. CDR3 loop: CASSWSVPWPDNEQFF. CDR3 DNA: TGCGCCAGCAGCTGGTCGGTCCCCTGGCCTGACAATGAGCAGTTCTTC.

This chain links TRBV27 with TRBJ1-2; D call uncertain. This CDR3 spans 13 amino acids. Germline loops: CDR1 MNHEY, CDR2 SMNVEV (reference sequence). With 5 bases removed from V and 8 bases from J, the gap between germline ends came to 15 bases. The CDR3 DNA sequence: TGTGCCAGCAGTGACGGACCCTCGAGAGGCTACACCTTC. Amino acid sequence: CASSDGPSRGYTF.

Here the CDR3 reads CASSTQQGNTEAFF. CDR3 DNA sequence: TGCGCCAGCAGCACCCAACAGGGGAACACTGAAGCTTTCTTT. The chain combines TRBV4-1 with TRBJ1-1, with a weak D call TRBD1 (6 bases). The V end lost 5 bases, the J end lost 1 base, and 11 bases lay between the germline ends. This CDR3 has 14 residues. Germline CDR1 is MGHRA and CDR2 is YSYEKL.

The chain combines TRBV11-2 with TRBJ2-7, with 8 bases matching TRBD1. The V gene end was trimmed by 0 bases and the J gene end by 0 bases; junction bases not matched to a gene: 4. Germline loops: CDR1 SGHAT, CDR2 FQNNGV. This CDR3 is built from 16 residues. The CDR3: CASSLDRDRSSYEQYF. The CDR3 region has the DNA TGTGCCAGCAGCTTAGACCGGGACAGGAGCTCCTACGAGCAGTACTTC. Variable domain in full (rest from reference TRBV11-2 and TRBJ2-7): EAGVAQSPRYKIIEKRQSVAFWCNPISGHATLYWYQQILGQGPKLLIQFQNNGVVDDSQLPKDRFSAERLKGVDSTLKIQPAKLEDSAVYLCASSLDRDRSSYEQYFGPGTRLTVT.

In DNA form, the CDR3 reads TGTGCCAGCAGCTTACACTCGGGACAGAAATACAATGAGCAGTTCTTC. Translating gives CASSLHSGQKYNEQFF. The genes are TRBV11-2 and TRBJ2-1, with 7 bases identical to TRBD1. The junction had 8 bases not matched to a gene; V was cut back by 2 bases and J by 4 bases. The CDR3 length is 16 residues. The germline gives CDR1 SGHAT, CDR2 FQNNGV. The variable domain in full, completed from reference TRBV11-2 and TRBJ2-1, reads EAGVAQSPRYKIIEKRQSVAFWCNPISGHATLYWYQQILGQGPKLLIQFQNNGVVDDSQLPKDRFSAERLKGVDSTLKIQPAKLEDSAVYLCASSLHSGQKYNEQFFGPGTRLTVL.

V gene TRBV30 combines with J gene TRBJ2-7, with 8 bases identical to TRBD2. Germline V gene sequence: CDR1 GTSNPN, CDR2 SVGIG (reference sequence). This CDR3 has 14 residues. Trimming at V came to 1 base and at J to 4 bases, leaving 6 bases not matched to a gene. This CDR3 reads CAWSAREGLYEQYF. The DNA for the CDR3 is TGTGCCTGGAGTGCTCGGGAGGGCCTATACGAGCAGTACTTC.

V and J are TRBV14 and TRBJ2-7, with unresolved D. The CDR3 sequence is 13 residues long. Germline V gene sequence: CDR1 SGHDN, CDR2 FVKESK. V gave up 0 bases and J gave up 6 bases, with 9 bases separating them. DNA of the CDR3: TGTGCCAGCAGCCAAGAAGAAGGTTTCGAGCAGTACTTC. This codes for CASSQEEGFEQYF.

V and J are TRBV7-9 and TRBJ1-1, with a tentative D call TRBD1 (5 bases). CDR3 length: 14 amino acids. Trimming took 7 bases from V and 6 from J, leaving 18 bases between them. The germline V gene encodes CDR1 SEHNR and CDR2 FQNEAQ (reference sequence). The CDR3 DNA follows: TGTGCCAGCACCCTGACAGTTGACCCAGCTGAAGCTTTCTTT. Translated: CASTLTVDPAEAFF.

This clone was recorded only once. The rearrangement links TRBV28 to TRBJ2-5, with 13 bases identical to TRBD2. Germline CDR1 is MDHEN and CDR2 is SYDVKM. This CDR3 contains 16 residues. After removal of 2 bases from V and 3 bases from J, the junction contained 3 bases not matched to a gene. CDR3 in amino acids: CASSLIGLAGEETQYF. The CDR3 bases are TGTGCCAGCAGTTTAATTGGACTAGCGGGAGAAGAGACCCAGTACTTC.

The CDR3 bases are TGCGCCAGCAGTGAGACAGAACCTTCGGGGTATGGCTACACCTTC. It encodes CASSETEPSGYGYTF. V usage is TRBV10-1 and J usage is TRBJ1-2; unclear D gene. Germline loops: CDR1 WNHNN, CDR2 SYGVQD (reference sequence). Deletions cut 2 bases from V and 5 bases from J, with 15 bases between. CDR3 length equals 15 residues.

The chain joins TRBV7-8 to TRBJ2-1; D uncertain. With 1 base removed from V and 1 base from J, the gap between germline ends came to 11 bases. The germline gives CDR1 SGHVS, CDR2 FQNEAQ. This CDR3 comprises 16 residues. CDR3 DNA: TGTGCCAGCAGCTTAGTAGGTACTATATCCTACAATGAGCAGTTCTTC. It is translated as CASSLVGTISYNEQFF.

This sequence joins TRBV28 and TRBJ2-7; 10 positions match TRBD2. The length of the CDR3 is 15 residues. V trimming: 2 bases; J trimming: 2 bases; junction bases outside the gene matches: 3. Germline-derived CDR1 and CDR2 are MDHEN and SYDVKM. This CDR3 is CASSLPLAGPYEQYF. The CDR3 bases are TGTGCCAGCAGTTTACCACTAGCGGGGCCCTACGAGCAGTACTTC. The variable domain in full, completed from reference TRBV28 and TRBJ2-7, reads DVKVTQSSRYLVKRTGEKVFLECVQDMDHENMFWYRQDPGLGLRLIYFSYDVKMKEKGDIPEGYSVSREKKERFSLILESASTNQTSMYLCASSLPLAGPYEQYFGPGTRLTVT.

The CDR3 bases are TGTGCCAGCAGGATTGGACAGGGCGGGAACACCGGGGAGCTGTTTTTT. Translation gives CASRIGQGGNTGELFF. This rearrangement joins TRBV7-6 to TRBJ2-2, with 8 bases lining up with TRBD1. CDR1 and CDR2 (germline): SGHVS, FNYEAQ. This CDR3 region has 16 residues. Germline trimming cut 6 bases from V and 1 base from J; bases unmatched to any gene: 7.